This is a list of T cell receptor beta chains from one sample in a study of blood T cell repertoires in COVID-19. Some clones are missing from TCRdb's copy, which holds only in-frame ones; the method was immunoSEQ multiplex PCR. Here the sample spans just over 300,000 clones, 65% to 90% being singletons. Sample: PBMCs or T cells enriched from blood (not recorded which). These receptor sequences come from a man aged 25 to 40 who had recovered from COVID-19. The conserved cysteine and the conserved F or W are not part of the CDR3 here. A D gene is named only where the DNA matches it firmly. For some rows the clone size is stated as once, few or many, or as a class when expanded; others skip it.

once,NA,TRBV27,TRBJ1-2,ASSFGGDRYGYT
once,NA,TRBV7-5,TRBJ1-4,ARSFREAEYNEKLF
NA,NA,TRBV11-2,TRBJ2-3,ASRVERSWRDVRDTQY
NA,NA,TRBV18,TRBJ1-2,ASSRAGAWGYT
NA,NA,TRBV28,TRBJ1-1,ASTLSGVWAF
NA,NA,TRBV21-1,TRBJ2-7,ASSKGRGSIRRGSYEQY
NA,NA,TRBV19,TRBJ2-5,ASSIVTGETQY
NA,NA,TRBV11-1,TRBJ2-1,ASGRHRMDYNEQF
NA,NA,TRBV13,TRBJ1-4,ASSPEASGDEKLF
once,TRBD2,TRBV7-2,TRBJ2-7,ASRRTSDSYEQY
once,NA,TRBV7-2,TRBJ1-2,ASSNFNYGYT
NA,NA,TRBV19,TRBJ2-1,ASTHTGFGGNEQF
NA,TRBD2,TRBV28,TRBJ2-2,ASSPYPLAGGLTGELF
NA,NA,TRBV2,TRBJ2-7,ATRGAAVIEGPYEQY
few,NA,TRBV27,TRBJ1-5,ASSSAKTGLDQPQH
NA,NA,TRBV25-1,TRBJ1-4,ASSGTRQGEKLF
NA,NA,TRBV10-3,TRBJ1-2,AISEPTGRYGYT
NA,TRBD2,TRBV7-2,TRBJ2-1,ASSSRTSKNEQF